These 24 T cell receptor beta chains came from one sample sequenced in a study of OX40 agonist ivuxolimab in advanced cancers. Assay used: immunoSEQ multiplex PCR; TCRdb lists only in-frame clones, some missing. The data hold more than 25,000 clones, with less than 90% observed a single time. The sequencing here drew on CD4+ or CD8+ T cells sorted from blood, taken in a trial of the OX40 agonist ivuxolimab. These receptors all come from an adult with an advanced solid tumor such as melanoma, head and neck, liver or kidney cancer.

The J gene is TRBJ1-2, the V gene TRBV5-1; TRBD1 is a possible D gene (5 bases). CDR1 and CDR2 from the germline V gene are SGHRS and YFSETQ. The CDR3 runs to 14 residues. V was shortened by 0 bases and J by 7 bases, with 13 bases between the two germline ends. CDR3 in amino acids: CASSLGRERGGYTF. CDR3 coding DNA: TGCGCCAGCAGCTTGGGCAGGGAGAGGGGTGGCTACACCTTC.

This chain links TRBV6-1 with TRBJ1-2, with a possible D match to TRBD1 (6 bases). Germline CDR1 reads MNHNS; CDR2 reads SASEGT. Trimming cost V 2 bases and J 6 bases, with 13 bases left between them. The CDR3 consists of 14 residues. This CDR3 is CASSETQGHHGYTF. DNA of the CDR3: TGTGCCAGCAGTGAAACCCAGGGGCACCATGGCTACACCTTC.

V usage is TRBV29-1 and J usage is TRBJ1-2; D is unresolved. V lost 7 bases to trimming and J lost 8 bases, with 11 bases between them. The CDR3 has 10 residues. Germline V gene data show CDR1 as SQVTM and CDR2 as ANQGSEA. The CDR3 DNA is TGCAGCGATAACACGGAGGGCTACACCTTC. It translates to CSDNTEGYTF.

This chain joins TRBV10-3 and TRBJ2-7; 10 bases are a match to TRBD1. The length of the CDR3 is 24 residues. The J segment lost 4 bases and the V segment lost 0 bases, leaving 30 bases of the junction unmatched. CDR1 ENHRY and CDR2 SYGVKD come from the germline V gene. The CDR3 DNA follows: TGTGCCATCAGTGAGTCGTCTACCAGATTGGAGAGGGGGGGACCGGGACAGGGGTTATACGAGCAGTACTTC. Translating it yields CAISESSTRLERGGPGQGLYEQYF.

V gene TRBV7-9 combines with J gene TRBJ1-5, with TRBD1 matching over 7 bases. Germline V gene data show CDR1 as SEHNR and CDR2 as FQNEAQ (reference sequence). With V trimmed by 0 bases and J by 5 bases, 7 bases remained unmatched. The CDR3 length is 16 residues. CDR3 sequence (DNA): TGTGCCAGCAGCTTAGCAACAGGGGCTCGGGATCAGCCCCAGCATTTT. Its protein product is CASSLATGARDQPQHF.

J is TRBJ2-2 and V is TRBV7-9; TRBD2 matches at 7 bases. Looked up from germline, CDR1 is SEHNR and CDR2 is FQNEAQ (reference sequence). This CDR3 region has 15 residues. Losses at the gene ends were 8 bases for V and 3 bases for J; bases not matched to a gene: 9. CDR3 sequence: CASATAGVDTGELFF. The CDR3 DNA sequence: TGTGCCAGCGCGACTGCGGGAGTGGACACCGGGGAGCTGTTTTTT.

The chain joins TRBV9 to TRBJ2-3, with D possibly matching TRBD2 (7 bases). CDR1 SGDLS and CDR2 YYNGEE come from the germline V gene. CDR3 size: 19 residues. Trimming stripped 4 bases from V and 2 bases from J, with 26 bases between. CDR3 DNA: TGTGCCAGCAGCATACCGATAGGGGGGGCGACGGATATCACAGATACGCAGTATTTT. Translating it yields CASSIPIGGATDITDTQYF.

CDR3 in amino acids: CASSAEAGSPSTDTQYF. For the CDR3, the DNA is TGTGCCAGCAGTGCCGAGGCGGGAAGCCCTAGCACAGATACGCAGTATTTT. This chain links TRBV6-1 with TRBJ2-3, with D possibly TRBD2 on 6 matching bases. CDR3 length: 17 amino acids. CDR1 is MNHNS and CDR2 is SASEGT in the germline V gene. Trimming cost V 4 bases and J 0 bases, with 17 bases left between them.

CDR3 sequence (DNA): TGTGCCAGCAGCTTAGCGTTGGGGTGGGCTTTCTTT. Amino acid sequence: CASSLALGWAFF. The chain is built from TRBV7-9 and TRBJ1-1; D uncertain. The germline V gene encodes CDR1 SEHNR and CDR2 FQNEAQ (reference sequence). This CDR3 is 12 amino acids long. The V gene lost 0 bases and the J gene lost 11 bases, with 10 bases spanning the gap.

The chain joins TRBV5-6 to TRBJ2-3, with D possibly matching TRBD2 (7 bases). CDR1 is SGHDT and CDR2 is YYEEEE in the germline V gene. V dropped 2 bases and J dropped 3 bases, with 13 bases sitting between them. This CDR3 has 15 residues. CDR3 protein: CASSFGGRGTDTQYF. The CDR3 nucleotides are TGTGCCAGCAGCTTCGGGGGGCGCGGGACAGATACGCAGTATTTT.

The chain employs TRBV6-5 and TRBJ1-2, with D possibly being TRBD1 (6 bases). The CDR3 contains 14 residues. V lost 8 bases and J lost 6, with 19 bases in between. Germline V gene data show CDR1 as MNHEY and CDR2 as SVGAGI. The CDR3 protein is CASGWDPGDNGYTF. The CDR3 DNA is TGTGCCAGCGGATGGGACCCAGGGGACAATGGCTACACCTTC.

The chain employs TRBV25-1 and TRBJ2-7, with D perhaps matching TRBD1 or TRBD2 (5 bases each). V was cut by 1 base and J by 6 bases, with 13 bases left in between. CDR3 length equals 14 residues. CDR1 and CDR2 from the germline V gene are MGHDK and SYGVNS. CDR3 amino acids: CASSEFGTQSEQYF. CDR3 bases: TGTGCCAGCAGTGAATTCGGGACCCAGAGCGAGCAGTACTTC.

The chain is built from TRBV28 and TRBJ1-1; possible D gene TRBD1, 5 bases. V was pared by 6 bases and J by 0 bases, with 8 bases between. From germline, CDR1 is MDHEN and CDR2 SYDVKM. The CDR3 runs 13 residues. In nucleotides, the CDR3 is TGTGCCAGCAGAGGAGGGGTGAACACTGAAGCTTTCTTT. It yields the protein CASRGGVNTEAFF.

This chain links TRBV19 with TRBJ1-5, with D hard to call. This CDR3 is built from 16 residues. Germline loops: CDR1 LNHDA, CDR2 SQIVND (reference sequence). Trimming pared 10 bases from V and 0 bases from J, leaving 19 bases between. Here the CDR3 DNA reads TGTGCCACCCACGAAGTGTGGACCGATAGCAATCAGCCCCAGCATTTT. Protein sequence: CATHEVWTDSNQPQHF.

This rearrangement joins TRBV28 to TRBJ1-5, with 12 bases aligning to TRBD1. After removal of 6 bases from V and 6 bases from J, the junction contained 6 bases not matched to a gene. CDR1 MDHEN and CDR2 SYDVKM come from the germline V gene. The CDR3 consists of 15 residues. This CDR3 reads CASSHQGQGAQPQHF. CDR3 DNA: TGTGCCAGCAGCCATCAGGGACAGGGGGCTCAGCCCCAGCATTTT.

The chain employs TRBV7-9 and TRBJ1-5; D remains ambiguous. Germline CDR1 SEHNR, CDR2 FQNEAQ (reference sequence). The V end was cut by 1 base, the J end by 5 bases, with 6 bases between. This CDR3 is built from 13 residues. CDR3 amino acids: CASSLGGYQPQHF. CDR3 DNA: TGTGCCAGCAGCTTAGGGGGATATCAGCCCCAGCATTTT. Variable domain in full (rest from reference TRBV7-9 and TRBJ1-5): DTGVSQNPRHKITKRGQNVTFRCDPISEHNRLYWYRQTLGQGPEFLTYFQNEAQLEKSRLLSDRFSAERPKGSFSTLEIQRTEQGDSAMYLCASSLGGYQPQHFGDGTRLSIL.

V usage is TRBV7-9 and J usage is TRBJ2-7; D is perhaps TRBD2 (6 bases). Trimming shortened V by 1 base and J by 2 bases, and 12 bases separated the two germline ends. This CDR3 contains 15 residues. CDR1 is SEHNR and CDR2 is FQNEAQ in the germline V gene (reference sequence). The CDR3 DNA follows: TGTGCCAGCAGCTTAGGTGCGCGGGGAACCTACGAGCAGTACTTC. It translates to CASSLGARGTYEQYF.

The J gene is TRBJ1-1, the V gene TRBV9; 7 nucleotides match TRBD1. The CDR3 is 14 residues long. After removal of 0 bases from V and 6 bases from J, the junction contained 5 bases not matched to a gene. CDR1 is SGDLS and CDR2 is YYNGEE in the germline V gene. CDR3 nucleotide sequence: TGTGCCAGCAGCGTAGTCACAGGGGTGGCTGAAGCTTTCTTT. This codes for CASSVVTGVAEAFF.

This clone turned up a few times. This chain joins TRBV29-1 and TRBJ1-1; D call uncertain. V lost 5 bases to trimming and J lost 6 bases, with 13 bases between them. Germline V gives CDR1 SQVTM, CDR2 ANQGSEA. The CDR3 has 12 residues. Here the CDR3 reads CSVLQGMPEAFF. CDR3 coding DNA: TGCAGCGTTCTGCAAGGGATGCCTGAAGCTTTCTTT. Full variable domain (remainder filled in from reference TRBV29-1 and TRBJ1-1): SAVISQKPSRDICQRGTSLTIQCQVDSQVTMMFWYRQQPGQSLTLIATANQGSEATYESGFVIDKFPISRPNLTFSTLTVSNMSPEDSSIYLCSVLQGMPEAFFGQGTRLTVV.

V gene TRBV19 combines with J gene TRBJ1-5; TRBD1 agrees at 7 bases. Germline CDR1 is LNHDA and CDR2 is SQIVND (reference sequence). The CDR3 has 15 residues. The V and J ends lost 4 bases and 4 bases, in that order; junction bases with no gene match: 7. In DNA, the CDR3 is TGTGCCAGTAGTACAACCGGGACAGCAAATCAGCCCCAGCATTTT. The encoded protein is CASSTTGTANQPQHF.

The rearrangement uses TRBV28 and TRBJ2-1; 9 bases fit TRBD2. The CDR3 is made up of 13 amino acids. The ends lost 8 bases at V and 10 bases at J; junction bases unmatched: 9. CDR1 and CDR2 (germline): MDHEN, SYDVKM. CDR3 residues: CASVLAGVREQFF. CDR3 coding DNA: TGTGCCAGCGTTTTAGCGGGGGTTAGAGAGCAGTTCTTC.

V gene TRBV28 combines with J gene TRBJ1-2, with TRBD1 matching over 7 bases. Germline V gives CDR1 MDHEN, CDR2 SYDVKM. V lost 6 bases to trimming and J lost 2 bases; unmatched junction nucleotides: 6. CDR3 length: 14 residues. The CDR3 DNA sequence: TGTGCCAGCAGGAAGACAGGGCCCAACTATGGCTACACCTTC. Translating it yields CASRKTGPNYGYTF.

This sequence joins TRBV6-5 and TRBJ2-1; possible D gene TRBD2, 5 bases. The CDR3 has 11 residues. Germline values: CDR1 MNHEY, CDR2 SVGAGI. Deletions cut 6 bases from V and 7 bases from J, with 7 bases between. The CDR3 nucleotides are TGTGCCAGCAGGGGAGCAAATGAGCAGTTCTTC. It yields the protein CASRGANEQFF.

This clone was picked up a small number of times. The chain has TRBV10-2 and TRBJ2-1, with TRBD2 matching 13 bases. The CDR3 totals 19 residues. CDR1 WSHSY and CDR2 SAAADI come from the germline V gene. V lost 2 bases and J lost 4; bases outside the gene matches: 11. CDR3 coding DNA: TGCGCCAGCAGTGAGCTTACTAGCGGGAGGGCCGCGGGGTACAATGAGCAGTTCTTC. Its protein is CASSELTSGRAAGYNEQFF.